This T cell receptor beta chain was identified during a study of blood T cells in healthy people across ages (dated by TCRdb to between 2014 and 2016). Turning to the overall study: In model experiments, template switching captured roughly one uniquely barcoded TCR beta cDNA molecule for every two T cells. Age-related changes in TCR beta repertoire diversity were measured in the study by deep sequencing normalized with unique cDNA molecular identifiers. Donors were grouped into four age groups: young (average approximately 15 years), middle-aged (around 39), aged (around 62) and long-lived (82). Using the same blood draw, the study looked at two additional independent replicas of 1 million unique cDNA reads for two donors, one aged 18 to 30 and the other aged 80 or older. The paper as a whole reports these results and caveats: As age increased, observed TCR beta diversity per million T cells dropped in a roughly linear way, and a significant reduction was already evident by age roughly 36. Compared with the aged group, the long-lived group had more naive CD4+ T cells, fewer expanded clones and increased TCR diversity, a pattern suggesting age selection. Bulk unsorted PBMC profiling prevented conclusive comparison of naive and antigen-experienced compartments. The percentage of naive T cells measured by flow cytometry correlated strongly with observed TCR beta diversity. Donor CMV infection status was unknown, potentially confounding age-related changes in expanded clonotypes. Estimates of total diversity from one million sequenced T cells were regarded as lower bounds and underestimates.

As for this clonotype: Its specific antigen is unknown. No base quality information exists; no much larger clone differs at one position.

The 39 donors, aged about 6 to 95 years, were systemically healthy Caucasian individuals from Russia. Approximately 10 milliliters of peripheral blood were collected from each donor into EDTA-treated Vacutainer tubes. Ficoll-Paque density-gradient centrifugation was used to isolate PBMCs, with at least 7 million obtained per sample. Total RNA, at least 6 micrograms per sample, was extracted from PBMCs with Trizol reagent. For every donor, an aliquot of PBMCs went through flow cytometry to measure the percentages of naive CD45RAhigh/CD27high T cells. The library relied on 5' RACE. The sample was run on an Illumina HiSeq 2500. The second PCR ran for roughly 6 to 11 cycles and used a J-beta primer mix along with a sample-barcoded 5' primer. A template-switch 5' adaptor carrying 12 random nucleotides introduced a unique molecular identifier onto each TCR beta cDNA molecule. Each sample yielded at least 2.5 million CDR3-containing paired-end reads. First-strand cDNA synthesis was performed from all RNA using the Mint cDNA synthesis kit, with priming by a TRBC-specific oligonucleotide. All cDNA was treated with uracil-DNA glycosylase and then went through a first 18-cycle PCR with the universal primers M1SS and BC2_uni_R. On the authors' methods: For normalization, 1 million high-quality reads, each with a distinct molecular identifier, were randomly selected from each sample. Reads with shared molecular identifiers were discarded instead of being binned into consensus sequences. MiTCR, set to a Q25 quality threshold and the strictest error-elimination algorithm, was used for CDR3 identification, clonotype clustering and error correction. A nonparametric unseen species model with Euler transformation was used to estimate a lower bound on total TCR beta diversity. TCRdb trimmed public reads at Q25 via fastp, called clones via MiXCR and kept in-frame beta chains. A single entry per CDR3 protein holds the most common genes and DNA from its merged rows. It is TCRdb's table, rather than the study itself, that gives the V and J calls and clone size. Recorded for this sample are 900,000 to 950,000 distinct CDR3 sequences; almost 30% of them occurred a single time. The ten most abundant clones make up more than 8.5% of the sample.

Reading the germline V gene gives CDR1 LGHNA and CDR2 YSLEER. The junction shows trimming of 2 bases on V and 0 bases on J, plus 11 bases between the germline ends. Spanning cysteine to phenylalanine, the CDR3 consists of 15 amino acids. The kept DNA is CDR3 alone, 45 bases in frame from the first base. These same data were also listed under a study on T cells of mothers and their children. Taken from the second paper: Donors were nine systemically healthy Caucasian individuals: three mothers and their six children. cDNA synthesis consumed the entire amount of extracted RNA, loaded at around 1.5 ug RNA in each 15 ul reaction. In the second PCR, the M1S primer introduced both the sample barcodes and 2-4 random nucleotides. Each mother yielded over 9.5 million TCR beta CDR3 reads and each child a few million reads. Thymic selection similarly shapes TCR recombination output in related and unrelated pairs, with minor effect from inherited differences. Normalized repertoire overlap was always found to be slightly, but never significantly, higher in related mother-child pairs than in unrelated mother-child pairs. With a sensitivity of 90 to 100 clones per million clonotypes, no persistent microchimeric T cell clones were detected. To look for features that set related mother-child pairs apart from unrelated individuals, the researchers ran deep NGS to compare the TCR beta repertoires of mothers and children. Mothers averaged roughly 36 +/- 4 years of age and children averaged approximately 11 +/- 4 years. Libraries were sequenced on Illumina HiSeq 2000 with 100+100 nt paired-end reads after adapter ligation with NEBNext reagents. Mother and child libraries were prepared a month apart and sequenced in separate runs to prevent cross-contamination. For each donor, between about 500,000 and 2,200,000 distinct TCR beta clonotypes were identified. Naive TCR beta clonotypes were estimated from low-frequency clonotypes matched to each donor's FACS-determined naive share, without sorting.

The rearranged segments are TRBV4-3 and TRBJ2-7; no D gene call is confident. The receptor was derived from a woman aged 40-49 years in good health. The sequenced sample was blood. The CDR3 region has the sequence CASSQWRTSSYEQYF. The DNA is TGCGCCAGCAGCCAATGGAGAACGAGCTCCTACGAGCAGTACTTC.